The rows below give T cell receptor beta chains drawn from one sample of a study of T cell responses to AZD1222 COVID-19 vaccine. Measured with immunoSEQ multiplex PCR; TCRdb has only the in-frame clones, and not every one. The sample shows more than 85,000 clones, around four fifths of them seen only once. This specimen was peripheral blood, taken on day 0 of AZD1222 vaccination. The receptors derive from an adult in good health. Each CDR3 is given with its conserved first and last residue. The order of the fields is V gene, J gene, CDR3 length, clone size, D gene, CDR3 DNA, CDR3 protein. The D gene is left open where the match is weak. Some rows mark clone size as missing; the rest say once, few, many or name a class of expanded clone.

>TRBV10-3|TRBJ2-5|17|.|.
TGTGCCACCCGGGACACTCGCTCATCCAGTTACCAAGAGACCCAGTACTTC
CATRDTRSSSYQETQYF
>TRBV28|TRBJ2-7|15|.|TRBD1
TGTGCCAGCAGTCCAGGGACAGGAGGTGCGGGCGAGCAGTACTTC
CASSPGTGGAGEQYF
>TRBV30|TRBJ2-7|17|few|TRBD1
TGTGCCTGGAGTCCTACACGGGGACAGGGGGCAGTGTACGAGCAGTACTTC
CAWSPTRGQGAVYEQYF
>TRBV18|TRBJ2-2|17|.|.
TGTGCCAGCTCACTCCCGGCGGGGGCGGCTTACACCGGGGAGCTGTTTTTT
CASSLPAGAAYTGELFF
>TRBV6-4|TRBJ2-1|14|.|TRBD2
TGTGCCAGCAGTGATAAGGCGGGAGTAGGGGAGCAGTTCTTC
CASSDKAGVGEQFF
>TRBV7-9|TRBJ1-1|14|.|.
TGTGCCAGCAGCTTAGGAGGGGTGGGCACTGAAGCTTTCTTT
CASSLGGVGTEAFF
>TRBV7-2|TRBJ2-1|13|.|TRBD2
TGTGCCAGCACCCCTCCCTCTAGCGGCAAGCAGTTCTTC
CASTPPSSGKQFF
>TRBV28|TRBJ2-7|14|.|.
TGTGCCAGCAGTTGGGTGCAGGGCTCAGACGAGCAGTACTTC
CASSWVQGSDEQYF
>TRBV5-1|TRBJ2-1|15|.|TRBD2
TGCGCCAGCAGCCAAACTAGCGGGACCTACAATGAGCAGTTCTTC
CASSQTSGTYNEQFF
>TRBV28|TRBJ1-5|17|.|.
TGTGCCACCTCGTCTTATAAGGGGGTGGGAGGGGATCAGCCCCAGCATTTT
CATSSYKGVGGDQPQHF
>TRBV7-2|TRBJ1-1|13|.|.
TGTGCCAGCAGCTCACCCCCGGGACTTGAAGCTTTCTTT
CASSSPPGLEAFF
>TRBV19|TRBJ2-7|14|.|TRBD2
TGTGCCAGTAGTACAGCGGGAGGCCAAGGGGAGCAGTACTTC
CASSTAGGQGEQYF
>TRBV28|TRBJ2-7|14|.|.
TGTGCCAGCAGGACCCCTGGGGCAGAGAAGGAGCAGTACTTC
CASRTPGAEKEQYF
>TRBV5-1|TRBJ1-3|15|.|.
TGCGCCAGCAGCTTGGCAGGGAACTCTGGAAACACCATATATTTT
CASSLAGNSGNTIYF
>TRBV19|TRBJ2-2|17|.|TRBD2
TGTGCCAGTAGCAATCTAGCGGGAGGAGGAAACACCGGGGAGCTGTTTTTT
CASSNLAGGGNTGELFF
>TRBV2|TRBJ1-2|12|.|.
TGTGCCAGCAGTGAGTCTTATTACGGCTACACCTTC
CASSESYYGYTF
>TRBV5-1|TRBJ2-1|15|few|.
TGCGCCAGCAGCTTGGTTCCGGGGCCCTACAATGAGCAGTTCTTC
CASSLVPGPYNEQFF
>TRBV7-4|TRBJ2-7|19|.|.
TGTGCCAGCAGCCGAGGGACGTATGGTCCCTGCTGGGTAGCCTACGAGCAGTACTTC
CASSRGTYGPCWVAYEQYF
>TRBV28|TRBJ2-1|16|.|TRBD2
TGTGCCAGCAGTTCCCCGTCAGCGGGAGTCTACAATGAGCAGTTCTTC
CASSSPSAGVYNEQFF
>TRBV7-2|TRBJ2-5|15|.|.
TGTGCCAGCAGACCCGTAGCAGGGGCTGGGGAGACCCAGTACTTC
CASRPVAGAGETQYF
>TRBV27|TRBJ2-1|14|.|TRBD2
TGTGCCAGCAGCACTAGCGGGAGTGTATATGAGCAGTTCTTC
CASSTSGSVYEQFF
>TRBV11-3|TRBJ2-1|14|.|.
TGTGCCAGCAGTTTAATGGGGGAGATAAATGAGCAGTTCTTC
CASSLMGEINEQFF
>TRBV6-5|TRBJ2-5|12|.|.
TGTGCCAGCAGTTACAGGGTCGAGACCCAGTACTTC
CASSYRVETQYF
>TRBV6-5|TRBJ1-5|14|.|TRBD1
TGTGCCAGCAACACCGGGACAGGGGACCAGCCCCAGCATTTT
CASNTGTGDQPQHF
>TRBV5-1|TRBJ1-3|15|.|.
TGCGCCAGCAGCCTGGACAGCCGCTCTGGAAACACCATATATTTT
CASSLDSRSGNTIYF
>TRBV11-2|TRBJ2-3|14|once|.
TGTGCCAGCAGCCCACCGACTAGACGGGATACGCAGTATTTT
CASSPPTRRDTQYF
>TRBV4-3|TRBJ2-2|20|.|TRBD2
TGCGCCAGCAGCCAAGGGTTTAGAACTAGCGAGATAGGCGGAGCCGGGGAGCTGTTTTTT
CASSQGFRTSEIGGAGELFF
>TRBV19|TRBJ1-5|14|.|.
TGTGCCAGTAGTATCGACAGTTCGGGCCAGCCCCAGCATTTT
CASSIDSSGQPQHF
>TRBV27|TRBJ2-7|14|.|.
TGTGCCAGCAGTGATGATATGGGTTCCTACGAGCAGTACTTC
CASSDDMGSYEQYF
>TRBV6-7|TRBJ1-5|18|.|.
TGTGCCAGCCATACCAGACAGGTTACGGGTTTTGGCAATCAGCCCCAGCATTTT
CASHTRQVTGFGNQPQHF
>TRBV7-9|TRBJ1-1|13|.|.
TGTGCCAGCAGCTCAAACAGATACACTGAAGCTTTCTTT
CASSSNRYTEAFF
>TRBV6-5|TRBJ1-1|15|.|TRBD1
TGTGCCAGCAGAGGGCGACAGGGCTATTACACTGAAGCTTTCTTT
CASRGRQGYYTEAFF
>TRBV27|TRBJ2-2|13|.|.
TGTGCCAGCAGTTCCTCCTACACCGGGGAGCTGTTTTTT
CASSSSYTGELFF
>TRBV28|TRBJ1-2|15|.|TRBD1
TGTGCCAGCAGGGCCCCCGGGACAGTCCGTTATGGCTACACCTTC
CASRAPGTVRYGYTF
>TRBV3-1/TRBV3-2|TRBJ2-3|16|.|TRBD2
TGTGCCAGCGGCCAAGGGGGCGGGAGGGTTACAGATACGCAGTATTTT
CASGQGGGRVTDTQYF
>TRBV6-5|TRBJ1-5|16|.|.
TGTGCCAGCAGTTACTCGTCCTCAGGGGTTGATCAGCCCCAGCATTTT
CASSYSSSGVDQPQHF
>TRBV15|TRBJ2-2|17|.|TRBD2
TGTGCCACCAGCAGAGAGTGGCTAGCGGGAGGTACCGGGGAGCTGTTTTTT
CATSREWLAGGTGELFF
>TRBV6-2/TRBV6-3|TRBJ2-7|12|.|TRBD2
TGTGCCCGCGGCCGGGGGGGGTACGAGCAGTACTTC
CARGRGGYEQYF
>TRBV10-3|TRBJ2-7|14|.|.
TGTGCCATCAGGGGAGCGCCGAGCTCCTACGAGCAGTACTTC
CAIRGAPSSYEQYF
>TRBV11-3|TRBJ2-1|16|few|TRBD2
TGTGCCAGCAGCTTAGGTGGACTAGCGGGAGTCAATGAGCAGTTCTTC
CASSLGGLAGVNEQFF
>TRBV19|TRBJ2-5|13|.|.
TGTGCCAGTAGCCCGGCGGCCTGGGAGACCCAGTACTTC
CASSPAAWETQYF
>TRBV4-3|TRBJ2-2|17|.|.
TGCGCCAGCAGCCAAGATATAATAGCGGCTAACACCGGGGAGCTGTTTTTT
CASSQDIIAANTGELFF
>TRBV19|TRBJ1-4|12|.|.
TGTGCCAGTACTTCCCGGGACAAAGGACTGTTTTTT
CASTSRDKGLFF
>TRBV7-9|TRBJ2-3|18|.|TRBD2
TGTGCCAGCATCAAGAGGGGTAGCGGGAGTGGAAGCACAGATACGCAGTATTTT
CASIKRGSGSGSTDTQYF
>TRBV30|TRBJ2-1|16|.|TRBD2
TGTGCCTGGAGTGACCCCTCAGCGGGGGACTACAATGAGCAGTTCTTC
CAWSDPSAGDYNEQFF
>TRBV10-1|TRBJ2-7|13|few|.
TGCGCCAGCAGTGAAAACTTAGCAGGGGAGCAGTACTTC
CASSENLAGEQYF
>TRBV11-3|TRBJ2-1|16|.|TRBD2
TGTGCCAGCAGCTCCTTCGGAGCGGGAGGGAGAAATGAGCAGTTCTTC
CASSSFGAGGRNEQFF
>TRBV28|TRBJ2-2|12|few|.
TGTGCCAGCGGGCTGAACACCGGGGAGCTGTTTTTT
CASGLNTGELFF
>TRBV19|TRBJ2-1|15|.|.
TGTGCCAGTAGTATTCTCTCTAGGGGAAACAATGAGCAGTTCTTC
CASSILSRGNNEQFF
>TRBV15|TRBJ1-2|14|.|.
TGTGCCACCAGCAGAGACCGACAGGTCTATGGCTACACCTTC
CATSRDRQVYGYTF
>TRBV28|TRBJ2-2|15|.|TRBD2
TGTGCCAGCAGTCGGGGACTAGCGGGAGTCGGGGAGCTGTTTTTT
CASSRGLAGVGELFF
>TRBV5-4|TRBJ1-4|14|.|.
TGTGCCAGCAGCTTGGAACAGGGCACTGAAAAACTGTTTTTT
CASSLEQGTEKLFF
>TRBV30|TRBJ2-7|14|once|.
TGTGCCTGGACCCGGACTCTGCGGTCGGGCGAGCAGTACTTC
CAWTRTLRSGEQYF